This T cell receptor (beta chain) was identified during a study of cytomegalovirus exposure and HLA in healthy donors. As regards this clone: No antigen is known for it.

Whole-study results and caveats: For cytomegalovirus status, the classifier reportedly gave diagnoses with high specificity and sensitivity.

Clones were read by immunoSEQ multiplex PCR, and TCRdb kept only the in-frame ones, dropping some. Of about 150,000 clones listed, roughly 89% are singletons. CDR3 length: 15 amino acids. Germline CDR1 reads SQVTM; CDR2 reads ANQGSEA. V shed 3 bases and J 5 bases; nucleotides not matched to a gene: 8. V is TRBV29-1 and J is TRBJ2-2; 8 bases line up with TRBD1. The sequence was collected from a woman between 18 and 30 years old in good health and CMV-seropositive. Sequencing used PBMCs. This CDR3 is CSVDLSGGRTGELFF. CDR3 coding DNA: TGCAGCGTTGACCTATCAGGGGGCAGGACCGGGGAGCTGTTTTTT.